This T cell receptor beta chain was sequenced in a study of Ad26.COV2.S vaccination and SARS-CoV-2 variants. Study summary: As a participant in COV1001, the donor was in the Ad26.COV2.S trial arm. Once or twice, 56 days apart, Ad26.COV2.S was delivered intramuscularly.

Overall study findings and caveats: Once vaccination had occurred, spike-specific CD8+ and CD4+ T cell responses reportedly showed substantial breadth.

Stated treatment: about 20 received Ad26.COV2.S at low or high dose, single or two shots; roughly five received placebo; per-sample allocation not given. Repertoires come from day 63 after the first vaccine or placebo injection. Comments on this clone: The antigen is undetermined.

The repertoire was sequenced with immunoSEQ multiplex PCR; TCRdb's copy has only in-frame clones and lacks some. This table has about 320,000 clones, around four fifths appearing once. This CDR3 comprises 13 residues. V was clipped by 3 bases and J by 8 bases, with 13 bases between them. Germline values: CDR1 SGHAT, CDR2 FQNNGV. The V gene is TRBV11-2, the J gene TRBJ1-1; the D gene is possibly TRBD1 (5 bases). The sample here was peripheral blood, taken in a trial of Ad26.COV2.S vaccine versus placebo. The sequence came from a person between 18 and 65 years old who received the Ad26.COV2.S COVID-19 vaccine or a placebo. CDR3 in DNA: TGTGCCAGCAGCTTGGGGAGGGGACTAGAAGCTTTCTTT. Protein product: CASSLGRGLEAFF.